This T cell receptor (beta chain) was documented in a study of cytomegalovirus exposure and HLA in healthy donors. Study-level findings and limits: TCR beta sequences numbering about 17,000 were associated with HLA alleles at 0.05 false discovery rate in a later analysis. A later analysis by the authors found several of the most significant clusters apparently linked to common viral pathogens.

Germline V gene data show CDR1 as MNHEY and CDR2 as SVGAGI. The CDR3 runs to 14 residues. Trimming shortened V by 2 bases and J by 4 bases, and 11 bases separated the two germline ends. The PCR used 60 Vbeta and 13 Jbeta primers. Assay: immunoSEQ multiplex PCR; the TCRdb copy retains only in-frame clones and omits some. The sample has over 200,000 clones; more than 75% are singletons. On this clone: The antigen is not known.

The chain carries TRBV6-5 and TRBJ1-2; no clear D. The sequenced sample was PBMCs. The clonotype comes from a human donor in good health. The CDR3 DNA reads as TGTGCCAGCAGTTACGATATGGCTCCCTATGGCTACACCTTC. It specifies CASSYDMAPYGYTF.